What follows are 16 T cell receptor beta chains derived from one specimen sequenced in a study of T cells in women clearing cervical HPV infection. Data came from immunoSEQ multiplex PCR; TCRdb stores just in-frame clones and leaves some out. Its listing shows more than 10,000 clones. Sequencing used blood buffy coat. Receptor source: a woman aged 18 to 69 with a cervical HPV16 infection that either progressed to CIN3+ or cleared (not recorded which).

On this clone itself: The CDR3 end is not reached by the read, which stops 3 residues before it; the germline J gene fills it in. J is TRBJ1-5 and V is TRBV7-9, with 11 bases that match TRBD1. The CDR3 covers 15 residues. V trimming: 5 bases; J trimming: 7 bases; junction bases outside the gene matches: 7. Germline CDR1 is SEHNR and CDR2 is FQNEAQ (reference sequence). This CDR3 reads CASSQGTGGGQPQHF. Incomplete CDR3 DNA: TGTGCCAGCAGCCAAGGGACAGGGGGAGGGCAGCCC.

About this clone itself: The read gets to within 3 residues of the CDR3 end, and the germline J gene fills in the rest. The rearrangement uses TRBV7-3 and TRBJ2-1; possible D gene TRBD1, 5 bases. Germline values: CDR1 SGHTA, CDR2 FQGTGA. The CDR3 contains 13 residues. The ends were cut back, 8 bases at V and 5 bases at J, with 13 bases in the middle. The part of the CDR3 DNA that was read is TGTGCCAGCGGGGCAGGGATGAACAATGAG. Its protein product is CASGAGMNNE. The complete CDR3 protein is CASGAGMNNEQFF.

Concerning this clone: The read ends 3 residues before the CDR3 terminus; that terminus is restored from the germline J gene. The J gene is TRBJ2-3, the V gene TRBV9; 15 bases fit TRBD2. The CDR3 is 19 residues long. CDR1 is SGDLS and CDR2 is YYNGEE in the germline V gene. With 4 bases clipped from V and 2 bases from J, the junction kept 11 bases outside the gene matches. CDR3 loop: CASSSPGTSGGSTTDTQYF. CDR3 DNA (partial): TGTGCCAGCAGCTCTCCCGGGACTAGCGGGGGGAGTACCACAGATACG.

Concerning this clone: The sequenced fragment ends 3 residues before the CDR3 boundary, so the rest is inferred from the germline J gene. V and J are TRBV18 and TRBJ2-5, with 9 bases identical to TRBD1. Looked up from germline, CDR1 is KGHSH and CDR2 is LQKENI. The V segment lost 2 bases and the J segment 5 bases; nucleotides outside the gene matches: 6. CDR3 size: 15 residues. This CDR3 reads CASSPGDRVEETQYF. The covered CDR3 bases are TGTGCCAGCTCACCAGGGGACAGGGTCGAGGAGACC.

Note on this clone: Coverage ceases 3 residues before the CDR3 finishes, and the germline J gene fills in the end. The gene calls are TRBV20-1 and TRBJ2-1; D unresolved. The CDR3 loop spans 11 amino acids. Germline V gene lookup returns CDR1 DFQATT and CDR2 SNEGSKA (reference sequence). The V end lost 3 bases, the J end lost 4 bases, and 4 bases lay between the germline ends. The CDR3 bases that were read are TGCAGTGCTAGTAATTACAATGAG. It encodes CSASNYNE. The complete CDR3 protein is CSASNYNEQFF.

This clone is medium-sized by frequency. The read ends 3 residues early relative to the CDR3; the germline J gene fills the gap. Other DNA sequences of this sample code for an identical CDR3. The V gene is TRBV18, the J gene TRBJ2-5, with TRBD2 identical over 8 bases. After removal of 2 bases from V and 0 bases from J, the junction contained 2 bases not matched to a gene. This CDR3 region has 15 residues. In germline, CDR1 is KGHSH, CDR2 LQKENI. The sequenced part of the CDR3 DNA is TGTGCCAGCTCACCAACAGCGGGGGACCAAGAGACC. Amino acid sequence: CASSPTAGDQET. The whole CDR3 reads CASSPTAGDQETQYF.

As to this clone: Read sequence stops 3 residues before the CDR3 end, and the germline J gene provides the missing end. This sequence joins TRBV29-1 and TRBJ1-2, with D possibly TRBD1 on 6 matching bases. This CDR3 is 13 amino acids long. Germline loops: CDR1 SQVTM, CDR2 ANQGSEA. Trimming pared 5 bases from V and 4 bases from J, leaving 14 bases between. This chain's CDR3 is CSVTRTASYGYTF. CDR3 bases read: TGCAGCGTTACCCGGACAGCCTCCTATGGC.

Concerning this clone: Coverage ceases 3 residues before the CDR3 finishes, and the germline J gene fills in the end. This chain connects TRBV7-8 to TRBJ2-2; D not resolved. This CDR3 spans 12 amino acids. CDR1 and CDR2 (germline): SGHVS, FQNEAQ. The covered CDR3 bases are TGTGCCAGCAGCTTCCTAGGAGAAAAG. This encodes CASSFLGEK. From start to end, the CDR3 is CASSFLGEKLFF.

CDR3 sequence reads: CASSLMTDNQPQYF. The CDR3 bases that were read are TGTGCCAGCAGCTTAATGACAGATAATCAGCCG. The chain couples TRBV7-9 to TRBJ2-3; possibly TRBD1 for D (5 bases). Read sequence stops 3 residues before the CDR3 end, and the germline J gene provides the missing end. This CDR3 contains 14 residues. Per the germline V gene, CDR1 is SEHNR and CDR2 is FQNEAQ (reference sequence).

The CDR3 bases that were read are TGTGCCAGTTCTCCGGGACAGGCCGTATCTGGGGCCACCGTA. Translated, it gives CASSPGQAVSGATV. The whole CDR3 protein reads CASSPGQAVSGATVLFF. The chain is built from TRBV19 and TRBJ1-4; 8 nucleotides align to TRBD1. The sequence runs out 3 residues before the end of the CDR3; the remainder is reconstructed from the germline J gene. The CDR3 runs 17 residues. Per germline, CDR1 LNHDA and CDR2 SQIVND (reference sequence).

About this clone: From the germline J gene comes the end of the CDR3, since the read stops 3 residues before it. The chain uses TRBV9 and TRBJ2-3; D is ambiguous. The CDR3 spans 16 residues. The germline V gene encodes CDR1 SGDLS and CDR2 YYNGEE. V lost 4 bases, J lost 5 bases, and 20 bases lay in between. CDR3 sequence: CASSYGSAQHRDTQYF. The CDR3 DNA, read in part, is TGTGCCAGCAGCTATGGATCGGCACAACACAGAGATACG.

Note on this clone: The CDR3 extends 3 residues past the end of the read, so its final part is completed from the germline J gene. The chain couples TRBV4-1 to TRBJ2-2, with 7 nucleotides matching TRBD1. CDR1 is MGHRA and CDR2 is YSYEKL in the germline V gene. V dropped 0 bases and J dropped 6; count of bases not matched to a gene: 7. The CDR3 contains 16 residues. The sequenced CDR3 bases are TGCGCCAGCAGCCAAGATTTTGCAGGGGGTTCCGGGGAG. Its translation is CASSQDFAGGSGE. In full, the CDR3 reads CASSQDFAGGSGELFF.

Turning to this clone: With the read ending 3 residues before the CDR3 end, the germline J gene is used to fill in that end. This chain links TRBV23-1 with TRBJ2-3, with 14 bases lining up with TRBD2. TRBV23-1 is an ORF, and what it does is uncertain. The CDR3 consists of 16 residues. CDR3 residues: CASRRTSGGPVETQYF. The CDR3 bases that were read are TGCGCCAGCCGCCGGACTAGCGGGGGGCCAGTAGAGACG.

Points on this clone: Coverage ceases 3 residues before the CDR3 finishes, and the germline J gene fills in the end. The gene calls are TRBV19 and TRBJ1-4; tentatively, D is TRBD1 (5 bases). Trimming removed 3 bases from V and 4 bases from J, with 18 bases in between. The V gene's germline CDR1 is LNHDA and CDR2 SQIVND (reference sequence). The length of the CDR3 is 17 residues. Partial CDR3 DNA: TGTGCCAGTAGTATCATCGCGGGGGTCGCGGGTAATGAAAAA. Translated, it gives CASSIIAGVAGNEK. The CDR3, in full, reads CASSIIAGVAGNEKLFF. Full variable domain (remainder filled in from reference TRBV19 and TRBJ1-4): DGGITQSPKYLFRKEGQNVTLSCEQNLNHDAMYWYRQDPGQGLRLIYYSQIVNDFQKGDIAEGYSVSREKKESFPLTVTSAQKNPTAFYLCASSIIAGVAGNEKLFFGSGTQLSVL.

Notes on this clone: The read finishes 3 residues shy of the CDR3 end, and the germline J gene is used to complete it. This sequence joins TRBV7-9 and TRBJ2-3; a possible D gene is TRBD2 (5 bases). In germline, CDR1 is SEHNR, CDR2 FQNEAQ (reference sequence). The V end was cut by 10 bases, the J end by 3 bases, with 8 bases between. The CDR3 length is 11 residues. CDR3 loop: CANGVTDTQYF. The CDR3 bases that were read are TGTGCCAACGGGGTAACAGATACG. The variable domain in full, with the rest retrieved from reference TRBV7-9 and TRBJ2-3, is DTGVSQNPRHKITKRGQNVTFRCDPISEHNRLYWYRQTLGQGPEFLTYFQNEAQLEKSRLLSDRFSAERPKGSFSTLEIQRTEQGDSAMYLCANGVTDTQYFGPGTRLTVL.

Comment on this clone: The CDR3 end is not reached by the read, which stops 3 residues before it; the germline J gene fills it in. The chain couples TRBV29-1 to TRBJ2-3; D ambiguous. Looked up from germline, CDR1 is SQVTM and CDR2 is ANQGSEA. The CDR3 sequence is 16 residues long. The sequenced part of the CDR3 DNA is TGCAGCGTTGAAGCGGTAGGGCTACGTCTCCAAGAGACG. This translates into CSVEAVGLRLQET. The whole CDR3 reads CSVEAVGLRLQETQYF.